These 10 T cell receptor beta chains share one sample of origin, sequenced in a study of blood T cell repertoires in COVID-19 (TCRdb year 2020). The library was obtained by the immunoSEQ multiplex PCR assay. As stored in TCRdb, this immuneACCESS dataset retains in-frame rearrangements with V and J assigned. A fraction of the clones does not appear; measured against another copy, unresolved V genes explain less than half of the discrepancy, and the remainder lacks a known reason. In this sample the table shows 150,000 to 200,000 clones, roughly 79% of which occur a single time. About 12% of the sample lies in the top ten. Material: peripheral blood. Receptor source: a woman of 80 years or more with COVID-19, enrolled during active disease.

About this clone: This specimen includes other DNA sequences encoding the same CDR3. The chain joins TRBV18 to TRBJ2-7; 7 positions agree with TRBD2. Germline V lookup: CDR1 KGHSH, CDR2 LQKENI. Losses at the gene ends were 2 bases for V and 4 bases for J; bases not matched to a gene: 2. This CDR3 is 13 amino acids long. The CDR3 reads CASSPGLEYEQYF. The CDR3 nucleotides read TGTGCCAGCTCACCAGGACTAGAGTACGAGCAGTACTTC.

This clone was counted only a few times. V and J are TRBV11-3 and TRBJ1-6, with D uncertain. Germline CDR1 reads SGHNT; CDR2 reads YENEEA. V was pared by 5 bases and J by 8 bases, with 10 bases between. This CDR3 region has 13 residues. CDR3 sequence: CASSALTDSPLHF. Written as DNA, the CDR3 is TGTGCCAGCAGCGCCCTAACAGATTCACCCCTCCACTTT.

The chain couples TRBV7-2 to TRBJ2-1, with a weak D call TRBD2 (6 bases). The CDR3 is 16 amino acids. Trimming removed 4 bases from V and 9 bases from J, with 22 bases in between. CDR1 and CDR2 (germline): SGHTA, FQGNSA. In DNA, the CDR3 is TGTGCCAGCAGCTCCTCACTAGCCGCCTCAGGTTCTGAGCAGTTCTTC. This translates into CASSSSLAASGSEQFF.

The CDR3 loop reads CASSPTSRGINSPLHF. The CDR3 coding sequence is TGTGCCAGCTCACCTACCTCAAGGGGAATAAATTCACCCCTCCACTTT. The rearrangement uses TRBV18 and TRBJ1-6; tentative D call: TRBD1 (5 bases). The V gene lost 3 bases and the J gene lost 7 bases, with 16 bases spanning the gap. The V gene's germline CDR1 is KGHSH and CDR2 LQKENI. The CDR3 contains 16 residues. The complete variable domain, with remaining parts taken from reference TRBV18 and TRBJ1-6, reads NAGVMQNPRHLVRRRGQEARLRCSPMKGHSHVYWYRQLPEEGLKFMVYLQKENIIDESGMPKERFSAEFPKEGPSILRIQQVVRGDSAAYFCASSPTSRGINSPLHFGNGTRLTVT.

This sequence joins TRBV5-1 and TRBJ2-1, with 9 bases identical to TRBD2. CDR1 and CDR2 (germline): SGHRS, YFSETQ. The V segment lost 2 bases and the J segment 5 bases; nucleotides outside the gene matches: 5. The CDR3 extends over 15 amino acids. The CDR3 DNA reads TGCGCCAGCAGCTTAGGACTAGCGTATCACAATGAGCAGTTCTTC. Its protein is CASSLGLAYHNEQFF.

The rearrangement uses TRBV7-2 and TRBJ1-1; 7 nucleotides line up with TRBD1. Germline trimming cut 6 bases from V and 6 bases from J; bases unmatched to any gene: 10. The CDR3 runs 14 residues. Germline lookup yields CDR1 SGHTA and CDR2 FQGNSA. The CDR3 loop is CASRVVTGTSEAFF. DNA for the CDR3: TGTGCCAGCAGAGTTGTGACAGGGACTTCTGAAGCTTTCTTT.

The chain is built from TRBV29-1 and TRBJ1-1; 8 nucleotides agree with TRBD1. CDR3 length: 13 residues. Germline V CDR1 and CDR2: SQVTM, ANQGSEA. With V trimmed by 3 bases and J by 4 bases, 4 bases remained unmatched. Here the CDR3 reads CSVETGEATEAFF. The CDR3 nucleotides read TGCAGCGTTGAGACAGGGGAGGCCACTGAAGCTTTCTTT.

This chain links TRBV20-1 with TRBJ2-1; a weak D match, TRBD2 (6 bases). The CDR3 totals 11 residues. The germline V gene has CDR1 DFQATT and CDR2 SNEGSKA (reference sequence). DNA of the CDR3: TGCAGACCACTCCTAGCGTGTGAGCAGTTCTTC. Its protein product is CRPLLACEQFF.

The V call is TRBV6-6, the J call TRBJ2-1, with 10 bases that match TRBD2. This CDR3 spans 18 amino acids. With 6 bases clipped from V and 9 bases from J, the junction kept 20 bases outside the gene matches. Germline CDR1 MNHNY, CDR2 SVGAGI (reference sequence). This CDR3 reads CASSRGGLAPLSDVEQFF. In nucleotides, the CDR3 is TGTGCCAGCAGCCGAGGGGGACTAGCGCCTTTAAGTGATGTTGAGCAGTTCTTC.

The chain links TRBV28 to TRBJ1-6; maybe TRBD1 (5 bases). This CDR3 is 15 amino acids long. Between the trimmed V and J ends, which lost 10 bases and 0 bases, there was a span of 13 bases. The germline CDR1 and CDR2 sequences are MDHEN and SYDVKM. The CDR3 loop is CATDSARSYNSPLHF. CDR3 sequence (DNA): TGTGCCACCGACAGCGCGCGCTCCTATAATTCACCCCTCCACTTT. Filled out from reference TRBV28 and TRBJ1-6, the complete variable domain reads DVKVTQSSRYLVKRTGEKVFLECVQDMDHENMFWYRQDPGLGLRLIYFSYDVKMKEKGDIPEGYSVSREKKERFSLILESASTNQTSMYLCATDSARSYNSPLHFGNGTRLTVT.